The source of this T cell receptor (beta chain) is a study of blood T cell repertoires in COVID-19. Overall study: Acute and convalescent COVID-19 specimens originated in the United States, Italy and Spain.

Germline V gives CDR1 MDHEN, CDR2 SYDVKM. There are 13 residues in the CDR3. V was clipped by 5 bases and J by 4 bases, with 11 bases between them. Per the study methods: Reference gene primers were amplified, and this amplification served to estimate nucleated cell counts. Sequencing used immunoSEQ multiplex PCR; TCRdb keeps in-frame clones, though not all of them. Clone size and the V and J calls come from that table; the DNA yielded D and trimming. This table holds approximately 180,000 clones, 75% to 90% found once. Sequences were obtained from peripheral blood. The clonotype was recovered from a human donor with active or convalescent COVID-19. The donor label of this sample is uncertain. The chain links TRBV28 to TRBJ1-2; possibly TRBD1 for D (6 bases). CDR3 bases: TGTGCCAGCAGTGCGACAGGAGCCTATGGCTACACCTTC. It translates to CASSATGAYGYTF.